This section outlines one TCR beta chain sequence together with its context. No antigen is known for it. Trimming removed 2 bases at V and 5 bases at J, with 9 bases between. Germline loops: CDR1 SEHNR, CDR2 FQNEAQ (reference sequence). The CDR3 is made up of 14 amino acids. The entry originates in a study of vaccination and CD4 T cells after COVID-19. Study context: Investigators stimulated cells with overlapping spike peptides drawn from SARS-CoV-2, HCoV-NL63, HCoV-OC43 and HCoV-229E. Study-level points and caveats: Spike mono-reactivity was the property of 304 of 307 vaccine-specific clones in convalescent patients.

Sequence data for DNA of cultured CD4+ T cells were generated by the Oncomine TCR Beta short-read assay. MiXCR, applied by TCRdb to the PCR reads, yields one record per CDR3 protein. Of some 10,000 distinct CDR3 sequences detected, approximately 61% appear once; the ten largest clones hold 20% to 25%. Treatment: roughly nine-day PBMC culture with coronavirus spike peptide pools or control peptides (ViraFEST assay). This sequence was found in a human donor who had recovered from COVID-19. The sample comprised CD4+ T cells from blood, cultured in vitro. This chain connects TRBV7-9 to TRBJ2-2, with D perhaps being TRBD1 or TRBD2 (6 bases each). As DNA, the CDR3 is TGTGCCAGCAGCTTACAGGGGACTACCGGGGAGCTGTTTTTT. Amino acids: CASSLQGTTGELFF.